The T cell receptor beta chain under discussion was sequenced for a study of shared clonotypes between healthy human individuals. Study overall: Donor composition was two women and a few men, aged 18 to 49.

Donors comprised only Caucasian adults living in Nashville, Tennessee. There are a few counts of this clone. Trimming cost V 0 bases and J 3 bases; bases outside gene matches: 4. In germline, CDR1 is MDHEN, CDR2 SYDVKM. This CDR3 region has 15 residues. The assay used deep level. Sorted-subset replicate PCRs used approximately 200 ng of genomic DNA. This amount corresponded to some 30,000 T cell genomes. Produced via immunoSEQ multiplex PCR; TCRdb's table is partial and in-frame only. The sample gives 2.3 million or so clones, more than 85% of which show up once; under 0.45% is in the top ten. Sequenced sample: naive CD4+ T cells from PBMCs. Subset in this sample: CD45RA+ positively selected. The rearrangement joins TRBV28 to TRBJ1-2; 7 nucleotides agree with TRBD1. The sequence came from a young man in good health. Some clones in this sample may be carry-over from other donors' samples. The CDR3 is CASSLWTGQYYGYTF. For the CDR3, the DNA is TGTGCCAGCAGTTTATGGACGGGACAGTACTATGGCTACACCTTC.